This TCR beta chain was found in a study of OX40 agonist ivuxolimab in advanced cancers. Study-level background: In this trial design, patients received ivuxolimab intravenously at 0.01 to 10 mg/kg every 2 weeks.

The V gene end was trimmed by 5 bases and the J gene end by 2 bases; junction bases not matched to a gene: 3. Per the germline V gene, CDR1 is GTSNPN and CDR2 is SVGIG (reference sequence). The CDR3 length is 13 residues. Measured with immunoSEQ multiplex PCR; TCRdb has only the in-frame clones, and not every one. The sample records roughly 76,000 clones, almost 85% being singletons. The TCR sequence derives from an adult with an advanced solid tumor such as melanoma, head and neck, liver or kidney cancer. The chain uses TRBV30 and TRBJ2-1; TRBD1 matches at 7 bases. The sequences come from CD4+ or CD8+ T cells sorted from blood, collected in a trial of the OX40 agonist ivuxolimab. CDR3 coding DNA: TGTGCCTGGCGGGACAGTCCCTACAATGAGCAGTTCTTC. It is translated as CAWRDSPYNEQFF.